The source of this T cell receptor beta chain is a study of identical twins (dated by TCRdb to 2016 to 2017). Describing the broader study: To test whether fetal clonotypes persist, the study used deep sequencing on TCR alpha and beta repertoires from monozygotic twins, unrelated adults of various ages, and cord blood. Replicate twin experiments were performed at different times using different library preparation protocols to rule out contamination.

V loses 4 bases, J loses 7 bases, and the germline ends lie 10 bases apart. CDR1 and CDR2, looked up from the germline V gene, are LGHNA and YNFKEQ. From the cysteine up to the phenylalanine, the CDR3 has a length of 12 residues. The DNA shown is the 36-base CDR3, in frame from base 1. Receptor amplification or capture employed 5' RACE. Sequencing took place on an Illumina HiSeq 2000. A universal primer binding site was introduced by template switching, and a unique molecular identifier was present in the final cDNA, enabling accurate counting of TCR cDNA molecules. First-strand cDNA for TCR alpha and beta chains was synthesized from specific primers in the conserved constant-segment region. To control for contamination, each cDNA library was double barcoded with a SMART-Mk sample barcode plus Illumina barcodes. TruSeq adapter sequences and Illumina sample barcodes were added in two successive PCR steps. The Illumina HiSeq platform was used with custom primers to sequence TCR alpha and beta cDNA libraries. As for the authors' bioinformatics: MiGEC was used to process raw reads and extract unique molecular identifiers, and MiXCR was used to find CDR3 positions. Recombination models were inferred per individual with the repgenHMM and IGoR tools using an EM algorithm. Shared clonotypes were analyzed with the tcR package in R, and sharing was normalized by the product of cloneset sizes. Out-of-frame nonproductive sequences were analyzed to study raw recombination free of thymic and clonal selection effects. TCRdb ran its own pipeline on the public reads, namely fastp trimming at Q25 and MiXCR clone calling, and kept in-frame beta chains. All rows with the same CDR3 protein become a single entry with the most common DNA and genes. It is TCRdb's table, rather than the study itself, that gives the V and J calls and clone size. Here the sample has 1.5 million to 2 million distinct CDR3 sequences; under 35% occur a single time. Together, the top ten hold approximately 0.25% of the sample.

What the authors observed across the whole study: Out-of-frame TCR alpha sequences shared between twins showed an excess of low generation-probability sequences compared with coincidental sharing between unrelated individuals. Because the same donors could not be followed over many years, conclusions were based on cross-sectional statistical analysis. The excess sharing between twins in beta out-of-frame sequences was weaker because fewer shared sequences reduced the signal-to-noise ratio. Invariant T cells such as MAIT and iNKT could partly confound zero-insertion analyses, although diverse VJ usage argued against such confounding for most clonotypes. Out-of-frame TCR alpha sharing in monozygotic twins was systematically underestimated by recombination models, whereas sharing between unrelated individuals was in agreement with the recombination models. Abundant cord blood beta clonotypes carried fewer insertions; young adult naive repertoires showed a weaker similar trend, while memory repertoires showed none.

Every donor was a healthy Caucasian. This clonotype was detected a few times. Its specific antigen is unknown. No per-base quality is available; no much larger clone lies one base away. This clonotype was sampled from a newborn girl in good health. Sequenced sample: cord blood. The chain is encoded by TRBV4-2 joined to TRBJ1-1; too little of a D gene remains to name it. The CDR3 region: CASSRNPGEAFF. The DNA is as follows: TGTGCCAGCAGCCGAAATCCTGGTGAAGCTTTCTTT.